These T cell receptor beta chains were read from a single sample in a study of radiotherapy plus CTLA-4 blockade in lung cancer. The table came from immunoSEQ multiplex PCR; TCRdb's copy has only in-frame clones and leaves some out. The sample contains over 100,000 clones, roughly 80% of which appear only once. Source: peripheral blood, taken from a patient treated with radiotherapy plus ipilimumab. These receptors were obtained from a human donor with non-small cell lung cancer that progressed on radiotherapy plus ipilimumab. Some clones in this sample may be carry-over from other donors' samples. CDR3s include the opening cysteine and the closing phenylalanine or tryptophan. The D gene is left open where the match is weak. The size field is filled for only some rows; it gives once, few, many or a size class.

d_gene: NA; abundance: once; j_gene: TRBJ1-1; v_gene: TRBV30; CDR3nt: TGTGCCTGGGCCCCCGGGGCAGGAAGGTGGACTGAAGCTTTCTTT; CDR3aa: CAWAPGAGRWTEAFF
d_gene: TRBD1; abundance: NA; j_gene: TRBJ2-7; v_gene: TRBV27; CDR3nt: TGTGCCAGCAGTTCACCAACCGGGACAGGGGCCTACGAGCAGTACTTC; CDR3aa: CASSSPTGTGAYEQYF
d_gene: NA; abundance: NA; j_gene: TRBJ1-4; v_gene: TRBV5-4; CDR3nt: TGTGCCAGCAGCTTGGACAGTAATGGGGAACTGTTTTTT; CDR3aa: CASSLDSNGELFF
d_gene: NA; abundance: NA; j_gene: TRBJ1-6; v_gene: TRBV19; CDR3nt: TGTGCCAGTAAGATGGCGCAGGGGAGCTCACCCCTCCACTTT; CDR3aa: CASKMAQGSSPLHF
d_gene: TRBD2; abundance: NA; j_gene: TRBJ2-5; v_gene: TRBV7-9; CDR3nt: TGTGCCAGCAGCTTCCTACCACAATGGGGGGGGTCCCAAGAGACCCAGTACTTC; CDR3aa: CASSFLPQWGGSQETQYF
d_gene: TRBD1; abundance: NA; j_gene: TRBJ1-4; v_gene: TRBV19; CDR3nt: TGTGCCAGTAGTAAGAACAGGGGGCGAGTTGAAAAACTGTTTTTT; CDR3aa: CASSKNRGRVEKLFF
d_gene: NA; abundance: NA; j_gene: TRBJ1-6; v_gene: TRBV7-9; CDR3nt: TGTGCCAGCAGCTTAACAGGGTATTCACCCCTCCACTTT; CDR3aa: CASSLTGYSPLHF
d_gene: NA; abundance: NA; j_gene: TRBJ2-5; v_gene: TRBV18; CDR3nt: TGTGCCAGCTCACCAGGAGGGGGCCGGGAGACCCAGTACTTC; CDR3aa: CASSPGGGRETQYF
d_gene: TRBD1; abundance: NA; j_gene: TRBJ2-1; v_gene: TRBV4-2; CDR3nt: TGTGCCAGCAGCCAGACGGGACAGGGAACCTACAATGAGCAGTTCTTC; CDR3aa: CASSQTGQGTYNEQFF
d_gene: TRBD2; abundance: NA; j_gene: TRBJ2-7; v_gene: TRBV7-2; CDR3nt: TGTGCCAGCAGCTTAACGTTAGCGGGGACCTACGAGCAGTACTTC; CDR3aa: CASSLTLAGTYEQYF
d_gene: NA; abundance: NA; j_gene: TRBJ1-1; v_gene: TRBV10-3; CDR3nt: TGTGCCATCAGCCGTCCGGGGGGAACTGAAGCTTTCTTT; CDR3aa: CAISRPGGTEAFF
d_gene: NA; abundance: NA; j_gene: TRBJ1-2; v_gene: TRBV5-1; CDR3nt: TGCGCCAGCAGCTTGGGGCAGGGGCTTGGGATTAGCTATGGCTACACCTTC; CDR3aa: CASSLGQGLGISYGYTF
d_gene: NA; abundance: once; j_gene: TRBJ1-6; v_gene: TRBV4-3; CDR3nt: TGCGCCAGCAGCGCCCTTCCGGACATATCTCGATCCCTCCACTTT; CDR3aa: CASSALPDISRSLHF
d_gene: TRBD2; abundance: NA; j_gene: TRBJ2-1; v_gene: TRBV4-3; CDR3nt: TGCGCCAGCAGCCTAGGGGGACTAGCGGCGACCAATGAGCAGTTCTTC; CDR3aa: CASSLGGLAATNEQFF
d_gene: NA; abundance: NA; j_gene: TRBJ1-6; v_gene: TRBV7-2; CDR3nt: TGTGCCAGCAGCTTTGACAGATATAATTCACCCCTCCACTTT; CDR3aa: CASSFDRYNSPLHF
d_gene: NA; abundance: NA; j_gene: TRBJ2-3; v_gene: TRBV10-3; CDR3nt: TGTGCCATCAGGGGAAACCCTAGCACAGATACGCAGTATTTT; CDR3aa: CAIRGNPSTDTQYF
d_gene: NA; abundance: NA; j_gene: TRBJ1-5; v_gene: TRBV23-1; CDR3nt: TGCGCCAGCAGTCCCCCCGGAGGGACGCTCCAGCATTTT; CDR3aa: CASSPPGGTLQHF
d_gene: TRBD2; abundance: NA; j_gene: TRBJ2-3; v_gene: TRBV19; CDR3nt: TGTGCCAGTAGTAGCCTAGCGGGAGCCACAGATACGCAGTATTTT; CDR3aa: CASSSLAGATDTQYF
d_gene: TRBD2; abundance: NA; j_gene: TRBJ2-5; v_gene: TRBV5-1; CDR3nt: TGCGCCAGCAGCGTTACTAGCGGGCAGAAACAAGGGACCCAGTACTTC; CDR3aa: CASSVTSGQKQGTQYF
d_gene: NA; abundance: NA; j_gene: TRBJ2-6; v_gene: TRBV29-1; CDR3nt: TGCAGCGCGGGGGATGGGGTGGGGGCCAACGTCCTGACTTTC; CDR3aa: CSAGDGVGANVLTF